Below, 16 T cell receptor beta chains from the same sample are listed, as sequenced in a study of blood T cell repertoires in COVID-19. Method: immunoSEQ multiplex PCR; TCRdb's copy keeps in-frame clones and lacks some. The table lists about 130,000 clones, roughly four fifths of them singletons. The sequenced sample consisted of peripheral blood. Receptors originate from a woman of 80 years or more with acute or convalescent COVID-19.

The rearrangement uses TRBV19 and TRBJ1-2, with 7 bases matching TRBD1. This CDR3 comprises 14 residues. The J segment lost 4 bases and the V segment lost 5 bases, leaving 7 bases of the junction unmatched. Per germline, CDR1 LNHDA and CDR2 SQIVND (reference sequence). The CDR3 region has the DNA TGTGCCAGTAGTCCAGGGGGTCTGGGCTATGGCTACACCTTC. Protein sequence: CASSPGGLGYGYTF.

The chain employs TRBV7-9 and TRBJ2-2, with D maybe TRBD2 (6 bases). Germline CDR1 reads SEHNR; CDR2 reads FQNEAQ (reference sequence). CDR3 length: 15 residues. V was shortened by 5 bases and J by 4 bases, with 14 bases between the two germline ends. CDR3: CASSPGLAGTGELFF. CDR3 sequence (DNA): TGTGCCAGCAGCCCGGGACTGGCGGGCACCGGGGAGCTGTTTTTT.

This chain joins TRBV2 and TRBJ2-2, with 9 positions matching TRBD1. Germline-derived CDR1 and CDR2 are SNHLY and FYNNEI. The J segment lost 1 base and the V segment lost 3 bases, leaving 3 bases of the junction unmatched. The CDR3 covers 16 residues. As DNA, the CDR3 is TGTGCCAGCAGTGACACGGGACAGGGGAACACCGGGGAGCTGTTTTTT. Translated, it gives CASSDTGQGNTGELFF. Combining the CDR3 with reference TRBV2 and TRBJ2-2 gives the whole variable domain EPEVTQTPSHQVTQMGQEVILRCVPISNHLYFYWYRQILGQKVEFLVSFYNNEISEKSEIFDDQFSVERPDGSNFTLKIRSTKLEDSAMYFCASSDTGQGNTGELFFGEGSRLTVL.

This clone was picked up a small number of times. For the CDR3, the DNA is TGTGCCAGCTCATACGGGACAGGGGATTTACAGCCCCAGCATTTT. As protein: CASSYGTGDLQPQHF. The chain recombines TRBV18 with TRBJ1-5, with 10 bases aligning to TRBD1. Trimming cost V 5 bases and J 7 bases; bases outside gene matches: 8. The CDR3 is made up of 15 amino acids. CDR1 KGHSH and CDR2 LQKENI come from the germline V gene.

The chain joins TRBV18 to TRBJ1-2, with TRBD1 matching 8 bases. The CDR3 length is 13 residues. Germline CDR1 reads KGHSH; CDR2 reads LQKENI. Germline trimming cut 3 bases from V and 8 bases from J; bases unmatched to any gene: 5. Here the CDR3 DNA reads TGTGCCAGCTCACCCGGGACAGGCATGGGCTACACCTTC. Residues: CASSPGTGMGYTF.

This clone was seen more than once but under ten times. No DNA is shown, since the ends of the CDR3 on it are uncertain; the CDR3 is the one TCRdb lists. The V gene is TRBV5-1, the J gene TRBJ2-5; TRBD1, the D gene given by the table, was not confirmed from the DNA. CDR1 and CDR2 from the germline V gene are SGHRS and YFSETQ. Termini included, the CDR3 measures 15 amino acids. CDR3 sequence: CASSLFFGSQETQYF.

The chain employs TRBV18 and TRBJ1-3; the D is unclear. Trimming pared 3 bases from V and 2 bases from J, leaving 5 bases between. CDR3 size: 13 residues. Germline-derived CDR1 and CDR2 are KGHSH and LQKENI. The CDR3 is CASSPNTGNTIYF. As DNA, the CDR3 is TGTGCCAGCTCACCCAACACTGGAAACACCATATATTTT.

The chain employs TRBV7-2 and TRBJ1-2; D is ambiguous. V was trimmed by 2 bases and J by 4 bases, leaving 14 bases between them. The CDR3 is 15 amino acids. Germline CDR1 is SGHTA and CDR2 is FQGNSA. The CDR3 reads CASSLFPGNTYGYTF. In nucleotides, the CDR3 is TGTGCCAGCAGCTTATTTCCAGGAAACACCTATGGCTACACCTTC.

The chain combines TRBV5-1 with TRBJ1-2; 9 bases agree with TRBD1. The CDR3 length is 13 residues. Germline assignment: CDR1 SGHRS and CDR2 YFSETQ. Trimming took 4 bases from V and 8 from J; bases not matched to a gene: 6. In DNA form, the CDR3 reads TGCGCCAGCAGCCCACAGGGGGCTCAGGGCTACACCTTC. Translating gives CASSPQGAQGYTF. Full variable domain (remainder filled in from reference TRBV5-1 and TRBJ1-2): KAGVTQTPRYLIKTRGQQVTLSCSPISGHRSVSWYQQTPGQGLQFLFEYFSETQRNKGNFPGRFSGRQFSNSRSEMNVSTLELGDSALYLCASSPQGAQGYTFGSGTRLTVV.

The chain joins TRBV27 to TRBJ2-2; 9 bases are a match to TRBD2. This CDR3 is 17 amino acids long. The junction had 10 bases not matched to a gene; V was cut back by 6 bases and J by 2 bases. Germline V gene sequence: CDR1 MNHEY, CDR2 SMNVEV (reference sequence). The CDR3, as DNA: TGTGCCAGCAGCGAACCGGGACTAGCATTTAACACCGGGGAGCTGTTTTTT. Its translation: CASSEPGLAFNTGELFF.

This chain links TRBV21-1 with TRBJ2-2; the table's TRBD1 call for D was not verified on the DNA. TRBV21-1 is designated a pseudogene. The CDR3 consists of 15 residues. CDR3 in DNA: TGTGCCAGCAGCAAAACCGGGACAGGGGTCTGGGAGCTGTTTTTT. Amino acids: CASSKTGTGVWELFF.

The J gene is TRBJ1-1, the V gene TRBV3-1 (or the pseudogene TRBV3-2); D unresolved. V was cut by 0 bases and J by 1 base, with 6 bases left in between. The CDR3 consists of 14 residues. Germline CDR1 reads LGHDT; CDR2 reads YNNKEL (reference sequence). CDR3 sequence reads: CASSQEGPNTEAFF. The CDR3 region has the DNA TGTGCCAGCAGCCAAGAGGGCCCGAACACTGAAGCTTTCTTT.

The CDR3 DNA follows: TGTGCCAGCAATCCCTTTCAGGCGGGTCAGCCCCAGCATTTT. It yields the protein CASNPFQAGQPQHF. The chain combines TRBV6-5 with TRBJ1-5; no reliable D call. Trimming shortened V by 7 bases and J by 6 bases, and 16 bases separated the two germline ends. The CDR3 is 14 amino acids. The germline V gene has CDR1 MNHEY and CDR2 SVGAGI.

This chain links TRBV5-1 with TRBJ1-2; D possibly corresponds to TRBD1 (5 bases). V lost 0 bases to trimming and J lost 8 bases, with 8 bases between them. CDR1 and CDR2 (germline): SGHRS, YFSETQ. CDR3 length: 12 amino acids. CDR3 amino acids: CASSLAGDGYTF. The DNA of the CDR3 is TGCGCCAGCAGCTTGGCGGGGGACGGCTACACCTTC.

The chain links TRBV3-1 (or the pseudogene TRBV3-2) to TRBJ1-6; D gene ambiguous. V dropped 2 bases and J dropped 9 bases, with 5 bases sitting between them. Per the germline V gene, CDR1 is LGHDT and CDR2 is YNNKEL (reference sequence). The CDR3 extends over 12 amino acids. The CDR3 spells CASSQSSSPLHF. For the CDR3, the DNA is TGTGCCAGCAGCCAAAGTAGTTCACCCCTCCACTTT.

This chain uses TRBV11-3 with TRBJ2-7; D gene ambiguous. The CDR3 covers 13 residues. Trimming removed 5 bases at V and 3 bases at J, with 11 bases between. Per the germline V gene, CDR1 is SGHNT and CDR2 is YENEEA. The CDR3 reads CASSTVPHYEQYF. The CDR3 bases are TGTGCCAGCAGCACCGTCCCACACTACGAGCAGTACTTC.